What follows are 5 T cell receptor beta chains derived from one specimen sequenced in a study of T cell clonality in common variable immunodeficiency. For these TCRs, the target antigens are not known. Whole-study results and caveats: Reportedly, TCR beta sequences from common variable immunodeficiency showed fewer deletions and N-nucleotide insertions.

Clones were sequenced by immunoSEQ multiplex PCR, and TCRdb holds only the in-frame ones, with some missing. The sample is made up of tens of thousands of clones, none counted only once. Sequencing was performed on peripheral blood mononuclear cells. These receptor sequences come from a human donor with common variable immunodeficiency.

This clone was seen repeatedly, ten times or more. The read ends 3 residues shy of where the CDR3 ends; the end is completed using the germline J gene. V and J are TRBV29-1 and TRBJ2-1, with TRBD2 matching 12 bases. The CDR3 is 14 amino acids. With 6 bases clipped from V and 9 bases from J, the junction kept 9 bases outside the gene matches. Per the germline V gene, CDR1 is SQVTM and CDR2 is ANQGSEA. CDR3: CSVKPSGRAPEQFF. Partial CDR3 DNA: TGCAGCGTCAAGCCTAGCGGGAGGGCCCCTGAG.

The CDR3 loop reads CSAEGPGLAVYNEQFF. Partial CDR3 DNA: TGCAGTGCTGAGGGTCCGGGACTAGCGGTCTACAATGAG. The V and J genes are TRBV20-1 and TRBJ2-1; 11 bases agree with TRBD2. Read data end 3 residues before the CDR3 end; the end is taken from the germline J gene. CDR1 is DFQATT and CDR2 is SNEGSKA in the germline V gene (reference sequence). The CDR3 runs to 16 residues. V was pared by 5 bases and J by 3 bases, with 9 bases of the junction left unmatched.

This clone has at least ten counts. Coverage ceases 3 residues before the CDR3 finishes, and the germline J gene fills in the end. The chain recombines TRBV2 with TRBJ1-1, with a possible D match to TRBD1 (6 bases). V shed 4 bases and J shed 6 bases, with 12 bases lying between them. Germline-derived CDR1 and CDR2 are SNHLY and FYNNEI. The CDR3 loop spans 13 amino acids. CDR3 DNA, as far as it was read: TGTGCCAGCAGTGCTACGGGGGGGCCTGAA. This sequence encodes CASSATGGPE. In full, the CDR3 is CASSATGGPEAFF.

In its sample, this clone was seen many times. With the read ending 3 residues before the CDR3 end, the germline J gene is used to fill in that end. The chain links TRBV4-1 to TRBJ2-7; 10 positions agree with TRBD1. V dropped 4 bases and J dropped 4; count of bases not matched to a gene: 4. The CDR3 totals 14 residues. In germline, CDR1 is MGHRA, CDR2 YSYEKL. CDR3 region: CASSLADRGYEQYF. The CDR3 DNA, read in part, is TGCGCCAGCAGCCTCGCGGACAGGGGGTACGAG.

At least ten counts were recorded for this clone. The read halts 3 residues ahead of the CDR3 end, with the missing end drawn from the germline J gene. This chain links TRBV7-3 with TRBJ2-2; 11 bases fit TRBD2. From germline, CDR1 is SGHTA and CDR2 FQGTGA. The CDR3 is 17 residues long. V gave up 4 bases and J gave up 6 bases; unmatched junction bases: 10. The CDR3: CASSSALLAGVSGELFF. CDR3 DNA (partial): TGTGCCAGCAGCTCCGCTCTACTAGCGGGAGTTTCCGGGGAG.